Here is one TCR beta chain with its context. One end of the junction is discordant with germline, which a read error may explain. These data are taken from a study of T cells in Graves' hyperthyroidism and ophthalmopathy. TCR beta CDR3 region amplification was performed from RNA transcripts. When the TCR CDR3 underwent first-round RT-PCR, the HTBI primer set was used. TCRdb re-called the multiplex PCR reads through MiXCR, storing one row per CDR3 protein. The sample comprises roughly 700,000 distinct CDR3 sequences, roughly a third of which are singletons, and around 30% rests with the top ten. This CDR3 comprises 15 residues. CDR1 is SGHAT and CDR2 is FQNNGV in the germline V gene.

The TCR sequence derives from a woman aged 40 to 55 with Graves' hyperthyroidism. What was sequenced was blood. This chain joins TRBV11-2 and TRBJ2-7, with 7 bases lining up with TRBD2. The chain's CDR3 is CASSGARGRGYEQYF. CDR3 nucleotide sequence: TGCGCCAGCAGCGGGGCGCGAGGGAGGGGCTACGAGCAGTACTTC. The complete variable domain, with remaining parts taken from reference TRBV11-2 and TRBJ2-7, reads EAGVAQSPRYKIIEKRQSVAFWCNPISGHATLYWYQQILGQGPKLLIQFQNNGVVDDSQLPKDRFSAERLKGVDSTLKIQPAKLEDSAVYLCASSGARGRGYEQYFGPGTRLTVT.